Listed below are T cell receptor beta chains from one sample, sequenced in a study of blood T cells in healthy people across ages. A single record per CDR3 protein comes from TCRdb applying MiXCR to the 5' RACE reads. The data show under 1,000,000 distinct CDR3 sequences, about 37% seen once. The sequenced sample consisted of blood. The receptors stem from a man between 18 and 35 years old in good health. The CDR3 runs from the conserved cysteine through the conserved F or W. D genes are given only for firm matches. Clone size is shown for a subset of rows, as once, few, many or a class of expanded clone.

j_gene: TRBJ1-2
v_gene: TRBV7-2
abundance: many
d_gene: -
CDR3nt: TGTGCCAGCAGCTCCGAGGGGGGGCGAAGCTATGGCTACACCTTC
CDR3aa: CASSSEGGRSYGYTF

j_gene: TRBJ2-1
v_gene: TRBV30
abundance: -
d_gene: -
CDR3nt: TGTGCCTGGCTGGCCTTCCAAAACAATGAGCAGTTCTTC
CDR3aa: CAWLAFQNNEQFF

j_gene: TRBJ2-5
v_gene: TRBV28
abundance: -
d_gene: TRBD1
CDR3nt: TGTGCCAGCAGTTTACCCGGGACAGGGGGGGAGGAGACCCAGTACTTC
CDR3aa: CASSLPGTGGEETQYF

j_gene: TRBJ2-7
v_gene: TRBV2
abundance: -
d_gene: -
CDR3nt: TGTGCCAGCAGTTTGGACAGTACTACCAGCTCCTACGAGCAGTACTTC
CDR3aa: CASSLDSTTSSYEQYF

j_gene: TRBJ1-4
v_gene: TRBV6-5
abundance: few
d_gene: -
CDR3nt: TGTGCCAGCAGGCTCCTCCTTAATGAAAAACTGTTTTTT
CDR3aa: CASRLLLNEKLFF

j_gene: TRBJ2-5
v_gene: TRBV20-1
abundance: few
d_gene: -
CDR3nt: TGCAGTGCTATGACCGATGAGCAGTACTTC
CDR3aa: CSAMTDEQYF

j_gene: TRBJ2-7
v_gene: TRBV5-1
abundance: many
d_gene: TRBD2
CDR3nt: TGCGCCAGCAGCACCGGGACTAGCGGGACCTACGAGCAGTACTTC
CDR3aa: CASSTGTSGTYEQYF

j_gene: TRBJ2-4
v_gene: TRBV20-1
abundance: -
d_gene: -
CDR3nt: TGCAGTGCTGAGCCCCCCGGAAACATTCAGTACTTC
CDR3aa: CSAEPPGNIQYF

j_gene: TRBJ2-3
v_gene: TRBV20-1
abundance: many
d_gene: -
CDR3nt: TGCAGTGCTAGGGATGGGGGCGGTCTTAGCACAGATACGCAGTATTTT
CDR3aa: CSARDGGGLSTDTQYF

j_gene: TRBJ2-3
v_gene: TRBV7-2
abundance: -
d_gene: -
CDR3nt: TGTGCCAGCAGCTACTCGATGGGCGGTACGCAGTATTTT
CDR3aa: CASSYSMGGTQYF

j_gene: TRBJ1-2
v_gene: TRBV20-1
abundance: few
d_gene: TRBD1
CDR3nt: TGCAGTGCTAGAGACCATAACAGGGGAGGAACCGCTAACTATGGCTACACCTTC
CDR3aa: CSARDHNRGGTANYGYTF

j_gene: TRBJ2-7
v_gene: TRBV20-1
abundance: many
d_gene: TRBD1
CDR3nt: TGCAGTGCTACGGACAGGGCAGCCTACGAGCAGTACTTC
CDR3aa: CSATDRAAYEQYF

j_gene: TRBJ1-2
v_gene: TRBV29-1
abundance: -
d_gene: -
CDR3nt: TGCAGCGTCCCGACAGGCGAATTAGATATTCCTAACTATGGCTACACCTTC
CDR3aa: CSVPTGELDIPNYGYTF

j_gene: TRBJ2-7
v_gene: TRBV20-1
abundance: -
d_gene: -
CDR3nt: TGCAGTGCTAGAAGGAGGGACAAAAGCTCCTACGAGCAGTACTTC
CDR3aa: CSARRRDKSSYEQYF

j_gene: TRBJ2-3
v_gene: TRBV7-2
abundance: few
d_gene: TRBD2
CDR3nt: TGTGCCAGCAGCCATACTAGCGTTCGGACAGATACGCAGTATTTT
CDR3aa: CASSHTSVRTDTQYF

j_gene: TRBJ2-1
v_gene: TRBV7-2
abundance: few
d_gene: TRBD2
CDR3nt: TGTGCCAGCAGCTTACTAGCGGGGGGGTTTGGTGAGCAGTTCTTC
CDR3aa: CASSLLAGGFGEQFF

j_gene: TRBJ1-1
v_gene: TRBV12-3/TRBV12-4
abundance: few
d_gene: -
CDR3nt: TGTGCCAGCAACCCAGGGGCCACTGAAGCTTTCTTT
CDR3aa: CASNPGATEAFF

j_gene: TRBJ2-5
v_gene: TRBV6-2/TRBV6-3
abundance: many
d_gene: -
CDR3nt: TGTGCCAGCAGTGATCCAAGGGAAGAGACCCAGTACTTC
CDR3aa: CASSDPREETQYF

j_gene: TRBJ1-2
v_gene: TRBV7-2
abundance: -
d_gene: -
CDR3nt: TGTGCCAGCAGCGCCAACGGCTATGGCTACACCTTC
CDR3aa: CASSANGYGYTF

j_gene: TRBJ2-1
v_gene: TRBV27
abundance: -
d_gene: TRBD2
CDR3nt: TGTGCCAGCAGTCCATACCTAGCGGGGGGGTACAATGAGCAGTTCTTC
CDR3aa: CASSPYLAGGYNEQFF

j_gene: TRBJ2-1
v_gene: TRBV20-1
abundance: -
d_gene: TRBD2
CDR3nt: TGCAGTGCTAGAGATATAGCTAGCGGAGAGCAGTTCTTC
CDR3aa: CSARDIASGEQFF

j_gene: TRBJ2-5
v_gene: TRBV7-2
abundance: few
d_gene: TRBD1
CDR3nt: TGTGCCAGCAGCTTAGATCAGGGGGTAGGGGAGCAGTACTTC
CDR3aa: CASSLDQGVGEQYF

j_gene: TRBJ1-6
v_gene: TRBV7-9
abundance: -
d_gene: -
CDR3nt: TGTGCCAGCAGCTTACCCACTTCAAGGAATTCACCCCTCCACTTT
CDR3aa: CASSLPTSRNSPLHF

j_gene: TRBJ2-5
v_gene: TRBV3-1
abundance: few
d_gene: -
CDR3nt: TGTGCCAGCAGCCAAGGAGTCTTCGGGGAGACCCAGTACTTC
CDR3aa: CASSQGVFGETQYF